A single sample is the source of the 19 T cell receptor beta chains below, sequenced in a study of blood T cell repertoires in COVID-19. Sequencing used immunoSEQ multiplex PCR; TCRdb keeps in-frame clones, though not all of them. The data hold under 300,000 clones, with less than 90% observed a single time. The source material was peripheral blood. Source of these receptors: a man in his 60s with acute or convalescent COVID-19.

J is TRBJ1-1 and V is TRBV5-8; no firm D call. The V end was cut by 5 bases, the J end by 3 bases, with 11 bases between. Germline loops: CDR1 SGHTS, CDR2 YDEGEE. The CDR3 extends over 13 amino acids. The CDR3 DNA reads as TGTGCCAGCAGTACGCCCGGTTACACTGAAGCTTTCTTT. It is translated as CASSTPGYTEAFF.

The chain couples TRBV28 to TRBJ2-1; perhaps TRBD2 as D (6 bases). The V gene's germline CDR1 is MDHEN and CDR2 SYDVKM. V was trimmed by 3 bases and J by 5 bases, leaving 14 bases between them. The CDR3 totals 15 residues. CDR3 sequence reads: CASSLGGTAHNEQFF. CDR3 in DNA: TGTGCCAGCAGTTTGGGTGGGACTGCCCACAATGAGCAGTTCTTC.

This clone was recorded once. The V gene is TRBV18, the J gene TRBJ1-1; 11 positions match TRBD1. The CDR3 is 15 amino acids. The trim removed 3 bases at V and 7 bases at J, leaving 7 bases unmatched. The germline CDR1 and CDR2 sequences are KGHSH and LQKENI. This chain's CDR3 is CASSPSPGQGDEAFF. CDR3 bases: TGTGCCAGCTCACCCAGTCCGGGACAGGGGGATGAAGCTTTCTTT.

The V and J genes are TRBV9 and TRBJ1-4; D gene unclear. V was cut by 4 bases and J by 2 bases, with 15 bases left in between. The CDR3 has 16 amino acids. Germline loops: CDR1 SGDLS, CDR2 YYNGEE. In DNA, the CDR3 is TGTGCCAGCAGCCTCCGCGGAGAAAGGACTAATGAAAAACTGTTTTTT. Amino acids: CASSLRGERTNEKLFF.

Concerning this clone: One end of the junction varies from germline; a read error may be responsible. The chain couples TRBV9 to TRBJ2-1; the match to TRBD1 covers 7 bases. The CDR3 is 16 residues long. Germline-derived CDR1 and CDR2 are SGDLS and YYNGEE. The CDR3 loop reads CASSVFGDSAYNEQFF. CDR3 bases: TGTGCCAGCAGCGTGTTTGGGGACAGTGCCTATAATGAGCAGTTCTTC.

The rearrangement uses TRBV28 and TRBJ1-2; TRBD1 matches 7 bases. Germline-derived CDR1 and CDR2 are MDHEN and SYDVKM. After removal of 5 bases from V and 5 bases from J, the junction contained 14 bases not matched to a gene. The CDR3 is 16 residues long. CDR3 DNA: TGTGCCAGCAGTGGAACAGGGGACCAGCCCTTTTATGGCTACACCTTC. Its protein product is CASSGTGDQPFYGYTF.

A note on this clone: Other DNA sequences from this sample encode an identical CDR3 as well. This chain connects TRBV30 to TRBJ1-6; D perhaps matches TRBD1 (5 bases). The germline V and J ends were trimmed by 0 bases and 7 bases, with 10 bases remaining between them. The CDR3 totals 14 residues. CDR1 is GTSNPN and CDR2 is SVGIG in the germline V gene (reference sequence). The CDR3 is CAWSVSQGNSPLHF. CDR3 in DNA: TGTGCCTGGAGTGTCTCTCAGGGCAATTCACCCCTCCACTTT.

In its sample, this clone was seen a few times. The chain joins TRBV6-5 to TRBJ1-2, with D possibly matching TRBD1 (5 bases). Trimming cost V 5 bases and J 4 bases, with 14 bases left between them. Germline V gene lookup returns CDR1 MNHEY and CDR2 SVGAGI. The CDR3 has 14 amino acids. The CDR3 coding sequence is TGTGCCAGCAGTCCGGGACGGACTACCTATGGCTACACCTTC. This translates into CASSPGRTTYGYTF.

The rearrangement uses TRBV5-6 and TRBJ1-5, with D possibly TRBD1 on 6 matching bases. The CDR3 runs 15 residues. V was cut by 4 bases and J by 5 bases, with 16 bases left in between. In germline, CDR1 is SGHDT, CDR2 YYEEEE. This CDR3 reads CASSITGWIHQPQHF. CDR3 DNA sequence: TGTGCCAGCAGCATTACAGGGTGGATCCATCAGCCCCAGCATTTT.

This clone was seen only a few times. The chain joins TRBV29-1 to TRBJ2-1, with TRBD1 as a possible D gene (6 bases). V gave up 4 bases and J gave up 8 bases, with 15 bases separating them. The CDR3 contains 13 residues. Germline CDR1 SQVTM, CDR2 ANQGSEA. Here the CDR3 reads CSVAREQGYEQFF. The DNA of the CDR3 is TGCAGCGTTGCCAGGGAACAGGGCTATGAGCAGTTCTTC.

CDR3 bases: TGTGCCAGCAGCCCCCCAGCGGGAGCGTTGAATGAGCAGTTCTTC. Translated, it gives CASSPPAGALNEQFF. The chain links TRBV16 to TRBJ2-1, with TRBD2 identical over 8 bases. The V gene end was trimmed by 4 bases and the J gene end by 7 bases; junction bases not matched to a gene: 9. Germline V gene sequence: CDR1 KGHSY, CDR2 FQNENV. The CDR3 is 15 residues long.

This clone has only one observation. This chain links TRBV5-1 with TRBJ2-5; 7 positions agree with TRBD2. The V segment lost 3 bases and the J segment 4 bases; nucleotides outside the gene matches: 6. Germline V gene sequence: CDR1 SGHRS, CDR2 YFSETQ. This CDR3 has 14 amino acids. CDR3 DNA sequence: TGCGCCAGCAGCTATGGCGGGAGTGGAGAGACCCAGTACTTC. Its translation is CASSYGGSGETQYF.

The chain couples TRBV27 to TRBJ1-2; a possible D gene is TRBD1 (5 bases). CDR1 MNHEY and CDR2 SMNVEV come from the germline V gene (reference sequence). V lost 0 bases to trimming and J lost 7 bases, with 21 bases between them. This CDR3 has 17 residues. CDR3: CASSLSFPPVLGGGYTF. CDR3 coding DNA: TGTGCCAGCAGTTTATCTTTTCCCCCCGTCCTCGGGGGTGGCTACACCTTC.

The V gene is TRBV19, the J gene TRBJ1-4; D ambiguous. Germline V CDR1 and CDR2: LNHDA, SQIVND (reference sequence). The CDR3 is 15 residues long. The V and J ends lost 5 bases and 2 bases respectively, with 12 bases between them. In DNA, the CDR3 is TGTGCCAGTAGTCCACGCATGGGCACTAATGAAAAACTGTTTTTT. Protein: CASSPRMGTNEKLFF.

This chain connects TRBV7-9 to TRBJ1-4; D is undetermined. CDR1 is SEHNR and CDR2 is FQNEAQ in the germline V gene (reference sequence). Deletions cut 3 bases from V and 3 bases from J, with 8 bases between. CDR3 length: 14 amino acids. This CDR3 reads CASSFSRANEKLFF. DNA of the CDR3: TGTGCCAGCAGCTTCTCGAGAGCTAATGAAAAACTGTTTTTT.

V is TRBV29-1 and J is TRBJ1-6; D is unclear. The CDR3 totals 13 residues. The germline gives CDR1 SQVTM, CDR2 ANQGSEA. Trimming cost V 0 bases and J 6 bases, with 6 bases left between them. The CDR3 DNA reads TGCAGCGTTGAAGAACAGAGTAATTCACCCCTCCACTTT. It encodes CSVEEQSNSPLHF.

CDR3 region: CASSFYGGELFF. For the CDR3, the DNA is TGTGCCAGCAGCTTCTACGGCGGGGAGCTGTTTTTT. The chain recombines TRBV7-6 with TRBJ2-2, with no clear D. Looked up from germline, CDR1 is SGHVS and CDR2 is FNYEAQ. V was pared by 3 bases and J by 7 bases, with 6 bases between. This CDR3 has 12 amino acids.

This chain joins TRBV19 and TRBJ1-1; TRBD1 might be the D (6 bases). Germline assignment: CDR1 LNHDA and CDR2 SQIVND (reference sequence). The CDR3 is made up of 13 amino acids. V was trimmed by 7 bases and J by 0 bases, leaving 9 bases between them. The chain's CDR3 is CASMGAVNTEAFF. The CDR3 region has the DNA TGTGCCAGTATGGGGGCAGTGAACACTGAAGCTTTCTTT.

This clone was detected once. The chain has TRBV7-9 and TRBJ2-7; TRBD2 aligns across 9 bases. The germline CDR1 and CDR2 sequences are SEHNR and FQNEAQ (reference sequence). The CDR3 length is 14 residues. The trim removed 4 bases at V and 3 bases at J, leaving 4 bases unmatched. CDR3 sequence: CASSSTSGSYEQYF. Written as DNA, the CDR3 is TGTGCCAGCAGCTCGACTAGCGGCAGCTACGAGCAGTACTTC.